This T cell receptor beta chain was sequenced for a study of CD4+ T cells in melanoma. Generated by immunoSEQ multiplex PCR, the TCRdb table keeps only in-frame clones and is missing some. Among around 13,000 clones listed, about three quarters were seen once. The CDR3 has 11 residues. Germline V gives CDR1 LGHNA, CDR2 YNFKEQ. The V and J ends lost 4 bases and 5 bases respectively, with 2 bases between them. The chain combines TRBV4-2 with TRBJ2-2; D gene unclear. The source of this sequence is a human donor with melanoma. The sample consisted of cells from a culture (not recorded whether cultured in vitro). The CDR3, as DNA: TGTGCCAGCAGCCCGACCGGGGAGCTGTTTTTT. The encoded protein is CASSPTGELFF.